Each of the 8 T cell receptor beta chains below was sequenced from the same sample in a study of a mutant IDH1 vaccine in newly diagnosed glioma. The time point denotes: week 35, safety follow-up. In every dose of vaccine, 300 ug of mutant IDH1 20-mer peptide was given alongside topical imiquimod. No antigen has been identified for these receptors. Sequencing used immunoSEQ multiplex PCR; TCRdb keeps in-frame clones, though not all of them. The data contain about 58,000 clones, 80% to 90% of them singletons. The specimen comprised PBMCs, sampled from a glioma patient whose treatment included an IDH1 peptide vaccine. These receptors all stem from a man aged 40-49 years with glioma.

The J gene is TRBJ2-7, the V gene TRBV2, with D maybe TRBD1 (6 bases). Germline loops: CDR1 SNHLY, CDR2 FYNNEI. V lost 6 bases and J lost 6, with 15 bases in between. The CDR3 loop spans 13 amino acids. The CDR3 loop reads CASSRQVKGEQYF. Here the CDR3 DNA reads TGTGCCAGCAGCCGACAGGTCAAAGGCGAGCAGTACTTC.

The V and J genes are TRBV7-2 and TRBJ1-2; D gene ambiguous. V lost 5 bases and J lost 4, with 5 bases in between. Germline values: CDR1 SGHTA, CDR2 FQGNSA. This CDR3 comprises 11 residues. CDR3 nucleotide sequence: TGTGCCAGCAGCGAAGCCTATGGCTACACCTTC. This gives the protein CASSEAYGYTF.

This clone was seen just once. This rearrangement joins TRBV30 to TRBJ2-7; 8 bases line up with TRBD2. J lost 8 bases, V lost 4 bases, and 13 bases had no gene match. The CDR3 has 14 amino acids. In germline, CDR1 is GTSNPN, CDR2 SVGIG (reference sequence). DNA of the CDR3: TGTGCCTGGACCCGGGGGGGCCCTGGGACTAAGCAGTACTTC. Its protein product is CAWTRGGPGTKQYF.

The chain carries TRBV29-1 and TRBJ2-3, with 10 bases matching TRBD2. This CDR3 region has 16 residues. With 3 bases clipped from V and 0 bases from J, the junction kept 6 bases outside the gene matches. Germline V gene lookup returns CDR1 SQVTM and CDR2 ANQGSEA. In nucleotides, the CDR3 is TGCAGCGTTGATCTAGCGGGAGAAACTAGCACAGATACGCAGTATTTT. The encoded protein is CSVDLAGETSTDTQYF.

The genes are TRBV30 and TRBJ2-2; 9 nucleotides align to TRBD2. The J segment lost 4 bases and the V segment lost 2 bases, leaving 5 bases of the junction unmatched. Per the germline V gene, CDR1 is GTSNPN and CDR2 is SVGIG (reference sequence). The CDR3 has 15 residues. Written as DNA, the CDR3 is TGTGCCTGGAGTACCCTAGCGGGATCCACCGGGGAGCTGTTTTTT. The encoded protein is CAWSTLAGSTGELFF.

The rearrangement joins TRBV11-1 to TRBJ1-1, with D maybe TRBD1 (5 bases). This CDR3 is 16 amino acids long. The V end was cut by 2 bases, the J end by 5 bases, with 18 bases between. CDR1 and CDR2 (germline): SGHAT, FQDESV (reference sequence). The CDR3 DNA reads as TGTGCCAGCAGCTTACTCCCAGGGAGCTTGATGACTGAAGCTTTCTTT. Translating gives CASSLLPGSLMTEAFF.

The CDR3 is CASSFSSGPYEQYF. As DNA, the CDR3 is TGTGCCAGCAGTTTTTCCAGCGGTCCCTACGAGCAGTACTTC. V usage is TRBV27 and J usage is TRBJ2-7; the D gene is possibly TRBD2 (5 bases). V lost 3 bases to trimming and J lost 2 bases, with 11 bases between them. CDR3 length equals 14 residues. The germline gives CDR1 MNHEY, CDR2 SMNVEV (reference sequence).

The J gene is TRBJ1-1, the V gene TRBV15; tentatively, D is TRBD1 (6 bases). Germline V gives CDR1 LNHNV, CDR2 YYDKDF (reference sequence). Trimming took 1 base from V and 7 from J, leaving 10 bases between them. The CDR3 runs 13 residues. For the CDR3, the DNA is TGTGCCACCAGCAGAGTAACAGGGAGTGAAGCTTTCTTT. Its translation is CATSRVTGSEAFF. Full variable domain (missing parts from reference TRBV15 and TRBJ1-1): DAMVIQNPRYQVTQFGKPVTLSCSQTLNHNVMYWYQQKSSQAPKLLFHYYDKDFNNEADTPDNFQSRRPNTSFCFLDIRSPGLGDTAMYLCATSRVTGSEAFFGQGTRLTVV.